The text below deals with one TCR beta chain. The junction and the germline gene differ at one end; a read error may be behind it. With a J-beta primer mix and a sample-barcoded 5' primer, a second PCR ran about 7 to 11 cycles. In TCRdb, the 5' RACE reads were re-called with MiXCR into one record per CDR3 protein. Altogether roughly 800,000 distinct CDR3 sequences are present, 20% to 30% being singletons, with the ten largest covering under 4%. The CDR3 is made up of 13 amino acids. Germline CDR1 MNHEY, CDR2 SVGAGI. This record belongs to a study of blood T cells in healthy people across ages. These same records also appear under a second study, on T cells of mothers and their children.

This TCR derives from a boy between 10 and 17 years old in good health. The source material was blood. The chain combines TRBV6-5 with TRBJ1-2; D remains unclear. DNA for the CDR3: TGTGACAGCAGGATGGGCGTAGACTATGGCTACACCTTC. Protein product: CDSRMGVDYGYTF.